The 7 T cell receptor beta chains in this list originate from one sample, sequenced in a study of T cells in tuberculosis. Assay: immunoSEQ multiplex PCR; the TCRdb copy retains only in-frame clones and omits some. The sample yields tens of thousands of clones, approximately 93% seen once. Sequenced: PBMCs. The receptors here all came from a donor aged 5 to 30 with latent tuberculosis or without tuberculosis infection.

This chain uses TRBV12-2 with TRBJ2-7; the DNA was not used to check the table's D call, TRBD1. TRBV12-2 is designated a pseudogene. The CDR3 has 15 residues. For the CDR3, the DNA is TGTGCAAGTCGCTTTCGGACAGGGAGCTCCTACGAGCAGTACTTC. Translation: CASRFRTGSSYEQYF.

The rearrangement joins TRBV30 to TRBJ1-5; 8 bases line up with TRBD1. J lost 3 bases, V lost 3 bases, and 7 bases had no gene match. This CDR3 is built from 15 residues. Germline V CDR1 and CDR2: GTSNPN, SVGIG (reference sequence). The CDR3 DNA sequence: TGTGCCTGGAGGCGATCGGACAGGGACAATCAGCCCCAGCATTTT. It encodes CAWRRSDRDNQPQHF. The variable domain in full, with the rest retrieved from reference TRBV30 and TRBJ1-5, is SQTIHQWPATLVQPVGSPLSLECTVEGTSNPNLYWYRQAAGRGLQLLFYSVGIGQISSEVPQNLSASRPQDRQFILSSKKLLLSDSGFYLCAWRRSDRDNQPQHFGDGTRLSIL.

The DNA of the CDR3 is TGCAGCGTAGTATCTATAGCGGGAGAAGGAACCTACGAGCAGTACTTC. This sequence encodes CSVVSIAGEGTYEQYF. The chain joins TRBV29-1 to TRBJ2-7; 9 positions agree with TRBD2. This CDR3 comprises 16 residues. Germline CDR1 reads SQVTM; CDR2 reads ANQGSEA. Trimming removed 6 bases from V and 2 bases from J; junction bases left unmatched: 14.

This clone is a singleton in its sample. This rearrangement joins TRBV5-1 to TRBJ2-2, with D perhaps TRBD2 (5 bases). Trimming removed 2 bases from V and 4 bases from J, with 9 bases in between. Germline V gene data show CDR1 as SGHRS and CDR2 as YFSETQ. The CDR3 is 14 amino acids. The CDR3 DNA is TGCGCCAGCAGCTTCGTAGAGGGCACCGGGGAGCTGTTTTTT. The encoded protein is CASSFVEGTGELFF.

This clone has a single count. The rearrangement uses TRBV28 and TRBJ2-5; 9 nucleotides align to TRBD2. Germline CDR1 is MDHEN and CDR2 is SYDVKM. The trim removed 5 bases at V and 3 bases at J, leaving 4 bases unmatched. CDR3 size: 14 residues. The CDR3 DNA reads as TGTGCCAGCAGTAGACTAGCGGAAAAAGAGACCCAGTACTTC. This translates into CASSRLAEKETQYF.

This clone has just one count. The chain links TRBV28 to TRBJ2-1; TRBD1 might be the D (5 bases). Germline assignment: CDR1 MDHEN and CDR2 SYDVKM. V was trimmed by 9 bases and J by 8 bases, leaving 20 bases between them. The CDR3 is made up of 14 amino acids. The CDR3 spells CASSDSLSIDEQFF. DNA of the CDR3: TGTGCCAGTAGTGACAGTCTAAGTATCGATGAGCAGTTCTTC. Supplemented by reference TRBV28 and TRBJ2-1, the full variable domain reads DVKVTQSSRYLVKRTGEKVFLECVQDMDHENMFWYRQDPGLGLRLIYFSYDVKMKEKGDIPEGYSVSREKKERFSLILESASTNQTSMYLCASSDSLSIDEQFFGPGTRLTVL.

V gene TRBV5-1 combines with J gene TRBJ1-1, with D uncertain. Trimming pared 1 base from V and 4 bases from J, leaving 17 bases between. Germline V gives CDR1 SGHRS, CDR2 YFSETQ. This CDR3 contains 16 residues. The CDR3 loop reads CASSLLSGAAGTEAFF. CDR3 coding DNA: TGCGCCAGCAGCTTGCTAAGTGGTGCAGCGGGCACTGAAGCTTTCTTT.